This T cell receptor (beta chain) was sequenced for a study of T cells after posttransplantation cyclophosphamide. Cells defined as naive were viable CD3+CD4+ or CD3+CD8+ and CCR7+CD45RA+CD45RO-CD95-CD27+CD28+. On the day of bone marrow donation, the related graft donor provided peripheral blood. Repertoires were generated with immunoSEQ multiplex PCR, while TCRdb's copy carries only in-frame clones and drops some. The sample includes 30,000 or so clones, 90% to 95% of them seen just once. General study findings and limits: Donor-recipient repertoire similarity was low at 1-2 months, rising over year one. Blood and skin or GI T cell repertoires showed limited TRB overlap. Recipient CMV seropositivity and CMV reactivation strongly tracked TRB clonality.

The junction had 11 bases not matched to a gene; V was cut back by 5 bases and J by 0 bases. Germline CDR1 reads SGHAT; CDR2 reads FQNNGV. The CDR3 consists of 17 residues. In regard to this clone: Its matching antigen is unknown.

This rearrangement joins TRBV11-2 to TRBJ1-2; 8 bases are shared with TRBD1. Sequencing used naive CD4+ T cells sorted from PBMCs. The origin of this receptor is a woman aged 60-75 years in good health, CMV-negative, and a related stem cell transplant donor. Here the CDR3 reads CASSLRTGQESNYGYTF. CDR3 in DNA: TGTGCCAGCAGCCTACGGACAGGGCAAGAATCTAACTATGGCTACACCTTC. The full variable domain, with the rest looked up from reference TRBV11-2 and TRBJ1-2, is EAGVAQSPRYKIIEKRQSVAFWCNPISGHATLYWYQQILGQGPKLLIQFQNNGVVDDSQLPKDRFSAERLKGVDSTLKIQPAKLEDSAVYLCASSLRTGQESNYGYTFGSGTRLTVV.